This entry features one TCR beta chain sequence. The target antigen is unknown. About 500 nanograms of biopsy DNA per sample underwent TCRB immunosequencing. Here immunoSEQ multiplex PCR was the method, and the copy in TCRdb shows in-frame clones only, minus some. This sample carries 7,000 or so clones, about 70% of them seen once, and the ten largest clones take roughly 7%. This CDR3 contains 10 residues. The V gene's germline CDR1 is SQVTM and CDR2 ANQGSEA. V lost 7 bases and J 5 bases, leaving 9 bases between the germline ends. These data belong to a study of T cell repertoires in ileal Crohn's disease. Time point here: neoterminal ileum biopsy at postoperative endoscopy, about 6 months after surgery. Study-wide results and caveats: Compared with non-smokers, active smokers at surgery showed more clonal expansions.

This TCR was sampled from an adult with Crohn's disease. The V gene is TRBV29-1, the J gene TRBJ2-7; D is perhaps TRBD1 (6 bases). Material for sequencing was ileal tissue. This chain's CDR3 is CSARTDEQYF. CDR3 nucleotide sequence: TGCAGCGCCCGGACAGACGAGCAGTACTTC.